These 23 T cell receptor beta chains share one sample of origin, sequenced in a study of T cells after yellow fever vaccination (dated by TCRdb to between 2018 and 2021). The treatment or condition label, as the study defines it: live attenuated yellow fever vaccine strain. Receptor amplification or capture employed 5' RACE. Sequencing instrument: Illumina HiSeq 2500. Starting from the raw public reads, TCRdb applied fastp trimming at Q25, assembled clones with MiXCR and retained in-frame beta chains. Each entry is one CDR3 protein sequence, shown with its most common DNA and genes. Present in this sample are 500,000 to 650,000 distinct CDR3 sequences, 9% to 15% of which were seen just once. The top ten clones comprise about 15% of the sample. Specimen: PBMCs, collected on the day of the yellow fever booster vaccination. Every receptor here comes from a man in his thirties or forties who received the YFV17D yellow fever vaccine.

This clonotype showed up just a few times. CDR3: CASSFGAGGSYNEQFF. CDR3 bases: TGCGCCAGCAGCTTCGGAGCGGGAGGGTCCTACAATGAGCAGTTCTTC. The chain has TRBV5-1 and TRBJ2-1; 10 bases align to TRBD2. J was trimmed by 1 base and V by 2 bases; bases with no gene match: 3. The CDR3 sequence is 16 residues long. The germline V gene encodes CDR1 SGHRS and CDR2 YFSETQ.

V is TRBV5-1 and J is TRBJ1-2, with no clear D. The V gene lost 5 bases and the J gene lost 5 bases, with 19 bases spanning the gap. This CDR3 comprises 15 residues. In germline, CDR1 is SGHRS, CDR2 YFSETQ. The CDR3 nucleotides are TGCGCCAGCAGTTCGGACGGATCTCCTGCTTATGGCTACACCTTC. It yields the protein CASSSDGSPAYGYTF.

This sequence joins TRBV7-2 and TRBJ2-7; 9 bases match TRBD2. The V gene end was trimmed by 0 bases and the J gene end by 4 bases; junction bases not matched to a gene: 10. CDR1 is SGHTA, CDR2 FQGNSA, per germline. This CDR3 has 17 residues. The CDR3 protein is CASSLALSSSGSYEQYF. The CDR3 DNA follows: TGTGCCAGCAGCTTAGCGCTCTCGAGTAGCGGGAGTTACGAGCAGTACTTC.

This clonotype was seen ten or more times. The V call is TRBV20-1, the J call TRBJ2-2, with D possibly being TRBD2 (5 bases). Trimming left V 3 bases short and J 0 bases short, with 5 bases between. The CDR3 has 13 residues. CDR1 is DFQATT and CDR2 is SNEGSKA in the germline V gene (reference sequence). The CDR3 DNA is TGCAGTGCTAGGGGAGCGAACACCGGGGAGCTGTTTTTT. Translation: CSARGANTGELFF.

This clonotype was seen more than once but under ten times. CDR3 sequence reads: CSASRGVLGNEQFF. Written as DNA, the CDR3 is TGCAGTGCTAGTCGGGGGGTTTTGGGAAATGAGCAGTTCTTC. V is TRBV20-1 and J is TRBJ2-1, with 7 bases lining up with TRBD2. V was pared by 3 bases and J by 7 bases, with 9 bases of the junction left unmatched. The V gene's germline CDR1 is DFQATT and CDR2 SNEGSKA (reference sequence). The CDR3 spans 14 residues.

The chain has TRBV5-1 and TRBJ2-7; the D is unclear. Trimming stripped 7 bases from V and 3 bases from J, with 23 bases between. There are 16 residues in the CDR3. The germline CDR1 and CDR2 sequences are SGHRS and YFSETQ. This CDR3 is CASSLIAQTASYEQYF. The CDR3 DNA sequence: TGCGCCAGCTCCTTGATCGCGCAGACCGCCAGCTACGAGCAGTACTTC. Drawing the rest from reference TRBV5-1 and TRBJ2-7, the complete variable domain is KAGVTQTPRYLIKTRGQQVTLSCSPISGHRSVSWYQQTPGQGLQFLFEYFSETQRNKGNFPGRFSGRQFSNSRSEMNVSTLELGDSALYLCASSLIAQTASYEQYFGPGTRLTVT.

Ten or more counts support this clonotype. This chain links TRBV20-1 with TRBJ2-3, with TRBD2 matching 7 bases. The CDR3 is 18 residues long. Germline V gene sequence: CDR1 DFQATT, CDR2 SNEGSKA (reference sequence). With V trimmed by 0 bases and J by 4 bases, 16 bases remained unmatched. CDR3 nucleotides: TGCAGTGCTAGAGAGACACCTTCGGGCGGGAGAAGGCCAGATACGCAGTATTTT. Translation: CSARETPSGGRRPDTQYF.

This clonotype was counted between two and nine times. The chain carries TRBV6-1 and TRBJ1-2, with D hard to call. Germline CDR1 reads MNHNS; CDR2 reads SASEGT. The V end was cut by 2 bases, the J end by 8 bases, with 18 bases between. The CDR3 is made up of 15 amino acids. As DNA, the CDR3 is TGTGCCAGCAGTGAAACTCGGGGAGTCACGGGGGGCTACACCTTC. It encodes CASSETRGVTGGYTF.

This clonotype appeared many times. V is TRBV7-6 and J is TRBJ2-2, with 7 bases matching TRBD2. The V and J ends lost 6 bases and 2 bases, in that order; junction bases with no gene match: 6. Germline CDR1 SGHVS, CDR2 FNYEAQ. This CDR3 is built from 15 residues. Here the CDR3 DNA reads TGTGCCAGCAGGGGCGGGAGTCTTAACACCGGGGAGCTGTTTTTT. Its translation: CASRGGSLNTGELFF.

In its sample, this clonotype was seen a few times. This chain links TRBV4-3 with TRBJ1-5; 9 positions agree with TRBD1. The CDR3 extends over 17 amino acids. Losses at the gene ends were 0 bases for V and 10 bases for J; bases not matched to a gene: 13. Germline lookup yields CDR1 LGHNA and CDR2 YSLEER. The chain's CDR3 is CASSQDVSGDRVYPQHF. The CDR3 region has the DNA TGCGCCAGCAGCCAAGATGTCTCGGGGGACAGGGTTTATCCCCAGCATTTT.

The rearrangement uses TRBV11-2 and TRBJ1-1, with 7 bases aligning to TRBD1. The CDR3 has 15 residues. CDR1 is SGHAT, CDR2 FQNNGV, per germline. The V segment lost 3 bases and the J segment 3 bases; nucleotides outside the gene matches: 7. The CDR3 nucleotides are TGTGCCAGCAGCTTGAGTCAGGGGGGTCACACTGAAGCTTTCTTT. It specifies CASSLSQGGHTEAFF. Drawing the rest from reference TRBV11-2 and TRBJ1-1, the complete variable domain is EAGVAQSPRYKIIEKRQSVAFWCNPISGHATLYWYQQILGQGPKLLIQFQNNGVVDDSQLPKDRFSAERLKGVDSTLKIQPAKLEDSAVYLCASSLSQGGHTEAFFGQGTRLTVV.

This chain links TRBV20-1 with TRBJ1-1; 9 bases map to TRBD1. Germline V gene sequence: CDR1 DFQATT, CDR2 SNEGSKA (reference sequence). With 5 bases clipped from V and 4 bases from J, the junction kept 5 bases outside the gene matches. The CDR3 contains 13 residues. The CDR3 sequence: CSAPRQGGTEAFF. In DNA form, the CDR3 reads TGCAGTGCTCCCAGACAGGGGGGCACTGAAGCTTTCTTT.

The chain couples TRBV28 to TRBJ2-2; D is ambiguous. This CDR3 has 16 amino acids. Germline V gene data show CDR1 as MDHEN and CDR2 as SYDVKM. Trimming removed 7 bases from V and 6 bases from J, with 21 bases in between. The CDR3 DNA is TGTGCCAGCACCTTCGGCAACTATCTTTCTTCCGGGGAGCTGTTTTTT. Translated: CASTFGNYLSSGELFF.

This rearrangement joins TRBV12-3 or TRBV12-4 to TRBJ1-1; D is unclear. This CDR3 comprises 12 residues. V was clipped by 5 bases and J by 9 bases, with 13 bases between them. CDR3 amino acids: CASSRTADQAFF. The DNA of the CDR3 is TGTGCCAGCAGTAGGACTGCTGACCAAGCTTTCTTT.

The chain recombines TRBV3-1 with TRBJ2-2, with 9 bases that match TRBD1. Germline CDR1 reads LGHDT; CDR2 reads YNNKEL (reference sequence). The CDR3 runs 15 residues. Trimming took 2 bases from V and 7 from J; bases not matched to a gene: 5. CDR3 DNA: TGTGCCAGCAGCCAACCCGGGACAGGGAACGGGGAGCTGTTTTTT. It yields the protein CASSQPGTGNGELFF.

This chain connects TRBV7-8 to TRBJ2-5; weak D call: TRBD2 (5 bases). In germline, CDR1 is SGHVS, CDR2 FQNEAQ. This CDR3 contains 14 residues. Between the trimmed V and J ends, which lost 1 base and 5 bases, there was a span of 11 bases. The CDR3 sequence is CASSLVSRGETQYF. In DNA, the CDR3 is TGTGCCAGCAGCTTAGTGTCACGAGGGGAGACCCAGTACTTC.

This clonotype was counted a few times. J is TRBJ2-1 and V is TRBV7-9; 8 positions match TRBD2. V trimming: 4 bases; J trimming: 8 bases; junction bases outside the gene matches: 13. There are 16 residues in the CDR3. Looked up from germline, CDR1 is SEHNR and CDR2 is FQNEAQ (reference sequence). The CDR3 DNA reads TGTGCCAGCAGCTCCCACCCGCCGGGACTAGGGGATGAGCAGTTCTTC. As protein: CASSSHPPGLGDEQFF.

This clonotype was found a few times. CDR3 DNA: TGTGCCACCGGGACCTCCCCAGGGCGCGTTCCCTACAATGAGCAGTTCTTC. Residues: CATGTSPGRVPYNEQFF. The chain is built from TRBV6-2 or TRBV6-3 and TRBJ2-1; TRBD1 or TRBD2 may be the D gene (5 bases each). The CDR3 runs to 17 residues. The germline gives CDR1 MNHEY, CDR2 SVGEGT. Trimming shortened V by 10 bases and J by 2 bases, and 24 bases separated the two germline ends.

The V call is TRBV6-2 or TRBV6-3, the J call TRBJ2-7; 9 bases line up with TRBD1. J was trimmed by 2 bases and V by 7 bases; bases with no gene match: 9. Germline-derived CDR1 and CDR2 are MNHEY and SVGEGT. There are 15 residues in the CDR3. CDR3 nucleotide sequence: TGTGCCAGCACACGGACCGGGACAGGGACCTACGAGCAGTACTTC. This gives the protein CASTRTGTGTYEQYF.

This chain links TRBV20-1 with TRBJ2-7; no firm D call. CDR3 length equals 15 residues. V was cut by 5 bases and J by 2 bases, with 19 bases left in between. CDR1 is DFQATT and CDR2 is SNEGSKA in the germline V gene (reference sequence). CDR3 sequence (DNA): TGCAGTGCTCCCAACTCCATCCTGGGAACCTACGAGCAGTACTTC. This gives the protein CSAPNSILGTYEQYF.

This clonotype appeared many times. The J gene is TRBJ2-5, the V gene TRBV25-1; TRBD2 might be the D (5 bases). This CDR3 has 15 amino acids. V lost 6 bases to trimming and J lost 2 bases, with 16 bases between them. Germline CDR1 and CDR2: MGHDK and SYGVNS. The CDR3 nucleotides are TGTGCCAGCAGCCTTAGAATCGGACTGCAAGAGACCCAGTACTTC. Protein sequence: CASSLRIGLQETQYF.

This chain uses TRBV21-1 with TRBJ2-5; the tabulated D call, TRBD2, remains unverified against the DNA. TRBV21-1 is noted as a pseudogene. This CDR3 has 17 residues. CDR3 sequence reads: CASRTSVLLVLMETQYF. CDR3 nucleotides: TGTGCCAGCAGAACGTCCGTCCTACTAGTTCTTATGGAGACCCAGTACTTC.

V usage is TRBV20-1 and J usage is TRBJ1-1; no clear D. Germline CDR1 and CDR2: DFQATT and SNEGSKA (reference sequence). Trimming pared 2 bases from V and 4 bases from J, leaving 14 bases between. The CDR3 is 14 amino acids. CDR3 region: CSARPENRGTEAFF. The DNA of the CDR3 is TGCAGTGCTAGACCTGAGAACCGAGGCACTGAAGCTTTCTTT.